Included here is one T cell receptor beta chain sequence, with context. Its specificity is not known. How the authors handled the data: As immunoSEQ supplied junction-only sequences (without quality scores), filtering differed. The table came from immunoSEQ multiplex PCR; TCRdb's copy has only in-frame clones and leaves some out. V and J calls and clone size are as listed in that table; D and trimming were resolved from the DNA. The sample contains fewer than 1.8 million clones, 98% of which appear only once. The CDR3 totals 15 residues. V was pared by 1 base and J by 5 bases, with 11 bases between. Per germline, CDR1 SSHAT and CDR2 FNYEAQ (reference sequence). This sample was taken from a study of shared clonotypes between healthy human individuals. The study's findings and limits: Large depth notwithstanding, sorted-subset sequencing proved incomplete by rarefaction.

The TCR sequence derives from a man younger than 40 in good health. The chain is built from TRBV7-7 and TRBJ2-2; no reliable D call. Specimen: naive CD4+ T cells sorted from blood. Indicated subset: CD45RA+ positively selected. This chain's CDR3 is CASSLVLGGTGELFF. CDR3 in DNA: TGTGCCAGCAGCTTAGTTTTGGGTGGAACCGGGGAGCTGTTTTTT.